This T cell receptor (beta chain) was sequenced in a study of Ad26.COV2.S vaccination and SARS-CoV-2 variants. Study-wide background: Donor got 5x10^10 or 1x10^11 viral particles of Ad26.COV2.S.

This clone was counted a single time. Antigen: not known. Germline V gene lookup returns CDR1 ENHRY and CDR2 SYGVKD. The CDR3 covers 13 residues. Trimming removed 6 bases from V and 8 bases from J, with 13 bases in between. Libraries were prepared by immunoSEQ multiplex PCR; TCRdb keeps only in-frame clonotypes and omits some of them. The sample lists 350,000 to 500,000 clones; about 92% were seen once. Study-wide points: Whether participants received vaccine or placebo, their non-spike TCR breadth was similar.

The treatment was: some 20 received Ad26.COV2.S at low or high dose, single or two shots; about 5 received placebo; per-sample allocation not given. Repertoires come from day 63 after the first vaccine or placebo injection. Aged 18-55 years, donor was enrolled in Boston in about 2020. The J gene is TRBJ1-4, the V gene TRBV10-3, with D maybe TRBD1 (6 bases). The sequence was collected from a person aged 18-65 years who received the Ad26.COV2.S COVID-19 vaccine or a placebo. Sample: peripheral blood, taken in a trial of Ad26.COV2.S vaccine versus placebo. The CDR3: CAIRGTSEEKLFF. The CDR3 DNA is TGTGCCATCAGGGGGACATCCGAAGAAAAACTGTTTTTT.